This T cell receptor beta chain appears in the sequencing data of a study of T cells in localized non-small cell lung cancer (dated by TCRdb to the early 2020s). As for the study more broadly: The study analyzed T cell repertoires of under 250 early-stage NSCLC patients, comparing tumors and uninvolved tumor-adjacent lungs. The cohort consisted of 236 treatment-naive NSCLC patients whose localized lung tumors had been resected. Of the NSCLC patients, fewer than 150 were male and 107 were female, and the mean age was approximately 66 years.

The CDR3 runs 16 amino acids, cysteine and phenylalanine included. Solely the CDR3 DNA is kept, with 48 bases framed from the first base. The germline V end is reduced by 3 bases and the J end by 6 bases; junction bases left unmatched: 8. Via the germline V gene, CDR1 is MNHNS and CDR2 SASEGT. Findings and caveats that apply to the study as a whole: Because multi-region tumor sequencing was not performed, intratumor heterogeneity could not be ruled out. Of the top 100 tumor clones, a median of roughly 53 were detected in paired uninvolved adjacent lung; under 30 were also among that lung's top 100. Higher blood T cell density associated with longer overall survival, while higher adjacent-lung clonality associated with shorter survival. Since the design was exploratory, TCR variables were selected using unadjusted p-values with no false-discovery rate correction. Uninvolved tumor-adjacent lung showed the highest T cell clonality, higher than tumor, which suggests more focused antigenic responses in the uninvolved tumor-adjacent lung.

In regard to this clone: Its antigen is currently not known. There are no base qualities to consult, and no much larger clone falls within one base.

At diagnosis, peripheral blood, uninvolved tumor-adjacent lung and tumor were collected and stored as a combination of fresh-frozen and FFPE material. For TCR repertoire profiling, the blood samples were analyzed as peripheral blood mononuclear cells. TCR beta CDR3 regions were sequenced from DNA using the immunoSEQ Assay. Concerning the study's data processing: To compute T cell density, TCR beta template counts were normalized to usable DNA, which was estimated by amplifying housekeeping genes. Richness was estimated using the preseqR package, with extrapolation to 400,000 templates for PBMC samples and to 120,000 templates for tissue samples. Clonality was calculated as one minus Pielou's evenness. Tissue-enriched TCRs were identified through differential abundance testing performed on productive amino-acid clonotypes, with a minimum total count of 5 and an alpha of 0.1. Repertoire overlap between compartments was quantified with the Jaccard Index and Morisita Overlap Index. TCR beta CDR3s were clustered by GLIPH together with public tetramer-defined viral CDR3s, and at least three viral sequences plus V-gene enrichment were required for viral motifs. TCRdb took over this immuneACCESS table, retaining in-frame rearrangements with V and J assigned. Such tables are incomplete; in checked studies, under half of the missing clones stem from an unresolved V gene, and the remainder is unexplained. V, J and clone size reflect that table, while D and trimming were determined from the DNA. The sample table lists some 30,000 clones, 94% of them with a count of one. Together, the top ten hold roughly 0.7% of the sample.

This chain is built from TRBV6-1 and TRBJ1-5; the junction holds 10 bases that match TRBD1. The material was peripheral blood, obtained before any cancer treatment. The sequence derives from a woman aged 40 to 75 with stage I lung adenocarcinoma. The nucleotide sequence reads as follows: TGTGCCAGCAGTGACCATCCGGGACAGGGGACTCAGCCCCAGCATTTT. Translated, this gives CASSDHPGQGTQPQHF.